The 17 T cell receptor beta chains below come from one sample, sequenced in a study of OX40 agonist ivuxolimab in advanced cancers. Clones were sequenced by immunoSEQ multiplex PCR, and TCRdb holds only the in-frame ones, with some missing. The repertoire holds approximately 69,000 clones, with roughly 90% as singletons. The material sequenced was CD4+ or CD8+ T cells sorted from blood, taken in a trial of the OX40 agonist ivuxolimab. All receptors come from an adult with an advanced solid tumor such as melanoma, head and neck, liver or kidney cancer.

The chain links TRBV27 to TRBJ2-7, with D uncertain. The length of the CDR3 is 14 residues. V was trimmed by 6 bases and J by 2 bases, leaving 14 bases between them. The V gene's germline CDR1 is MNHEY and CDR2 SMNVEV (reference sequence). CDR3 coding DNA: TGTGCCAGCAGGGGGTGGGCTGGCCCCTACGAGCAGTACTTC. It specifies CASRGWAGPYEQYF.

The J gene is TRBJ1-5, the V gene TRBV5-1; D may be TRBD1 (5 bases). This CDR3 comprises 14 residues. CDR1 SGHRS and CDR2 YFSETQ come from the germline V gene. The ends were cut back, 4 bases at V and 0 bases at J, with 8 bases in the middle. Here the CDR3 DNA reads TGCGCCAGCAGCATCGACAGTAGCAATCAGCCCCAGCATTTT. It encodes CASSIDSSNQPQHF. Combining the CDR3 with reference TRBV5-1 and TRBJ1-5 gives the whole variable domain KAGVTQTPRYLIKTRGQQVTLSCSPISGHRSVSWYQQTPGQGLQFLFEYFSETQRNKGNFPGRFSGRQFSNSRSEMNVSTLELGDSALYLCASSIDSSNQPQHFGDGTRLSIL.

The V and J genes are TRBV11-2 and TRBJ2-3, with D possibly being TRBD2 (6 bases). The V gene lost 0 bases and the J gene lost 0 bases, with 7 bases spanning the gap. The CDR3 runs to 15 residues. CDR1 and CDR2 (germline): SGHAT, FQNNGV. CDR3: CASSLEGGSTDTQYF. CDR3 DNA: TGTGCCAGCAGCTTAGAGGGGGGAAGCACAGATACGCAGTATTTT.

The gene calls are TRBV19 and TRBJ2-2; D unresolved. Germline values: CDR1 LNHDA, CDR2 SQIVND (reference sequence). The CDR3 runs 14 residues. V was pared by 1 base and J by 3 bases, with 6 bases between. In DNA, the CDR3 is TGTGCCAGTAGTATAGTACTCTACACCGGGGAGCTGTTTTTT. Its translation: CASSIVLYTGELFF.

V and J are TRBV27 and TRBJ2-7; 12 bases fit TRBD2. The length of the CDR3 is 16 residues. V trimming: 3 bases; J trimming: 0 bases; junction bases outside the gene matches: 3. Germline CDR1 is MNHEY and CDR2 is SMNVEV (reference sequence). This CDR3 reads CASSFVTSGSSYEQYF. CDR3 DNA: TGTGCCAGCAGTTTCGTGACTAGCGGGAGCTCCTACGAGCAGTACTTC.

This clone was found once. This chain links TRBV9 with TRBJ1-2, with D perhaps matching TRBD1 (5 bases). V lost 0 bases to trimming and J lost 1 base, with 13 bases between them. The CDR3 loop spans 16 amino acids. Germline CDR1 SGDLS, CDR2 YYNGEE. CDR3 nucleotides: TGTGCCAGCAGCGTAGCTGGGACCGTATTTAACTATGGCTACACCTTC. This codes for CASSVAGTVFNYGYTF.

In its sample, this clone was seen once. The chain recombines TRBV11-1 with TRBJ1-1; 7 positions match TRBD1. This CDR3 comprises 16 residues. Germline trimming cut 1 base from V and 0 bases from J; bases unmatched to any gene: 5. Germline V CDR1 and CDR2: SGHAT, FQDESV (reference sequence). The CDR3 nucleotides are TGTGCCAGCAGCTTAGGAAAGGGGGCTATGAACACTGAAGCTTTCTTT. This encodes CASSLGKGAMNTEAFF. The entire variable domain, with the rest obtained from reference TRBV11-1 and TRBJ1-1, is as follows: EAEVAQSPRYKITEKSQAVAFWCDPISGHATLYWYRQILGQGPELLVQFQDESVVDDSQLPKDRFSAERLKGVDSTLKIQPAELGDSAMYLCASSLGKGAMNTEAFFGQGTRLTVV.

The chain recombines TRBV27 with TRBJ2-7, with TRBD2 matching over 12 bases. Unmatched junction bases numbered 18, after V lost 2 bases and J lost 7 bases. Germline CDR1 and CDR2: MNHEY and SMNVEV (reference sequence). The CDR3 is 19 residues long. The CDR3 sequence is CASSLSGWGLAGGPGEQYF. The CDR3, as DNA: TGTGCCAGCAGTTTAAGTGGGTGGGGGCTAGCGGGAGGGCCAGGAGAGCAGTACTTC.

This clone was seen once. This sequence joins TRBV6-5 and TRBJ2-7; TRBD1 matches 9 bases. This CDR3 region has 15 residues. Trimming at V came to 2 bases and at J to 2 bases, leaving 4 bases not matched to a gene. Germline lookup yields CDR1 MNHEY and CDR2 SVGAGI. In DNA, the CDR3 is TGTGCCAGCAGTTACAATAGGGACAGGGCCTACGAGCAGTACTTC. Translating gives CASSYNRDRAYEQYF.

The chain joins TRBV28 to TRBJ2-5, with a possible D match to TRBD2 (6 bases). This CDR3 spans 14 amino acids. The V end lost 4 bases, the J end lost 1 base, and 10 bases lay between the germline ends. Germline CDR1 MDHEN, CDR2 SYDVKM. CDR3 region: CASSSGGIQETQYF. The CDR3 region has the DNA TGTGCCAGCAGTTCGGGCGGGATCCAAGAGACCCAGTACTTC.

The chain has TRBV6-6 and TRBJ1-2; D might be TRBD1 (5 bases). The CDR3 runs to 13 residues. Germline CDR1 is MNHNY and CDR2 is SVGAGI (reference sequence). Trimming took 5 bases from V and 5 from J, leaving 12 bases between them. CDR3: CASSDTGGYGYTF. For the CDR3, the DNA is TGTGCCAGCAGTGACACGGGGGGGTATGGCTACACCTTC.

The chain uses TRBV10-2 and TRBJ2-1; maybe TRBD1 (6 bases). V lost 4 bases, J lost 1 base, and 14 bases lay in between. The V gene's germline CDR1 is WSHSY and CDR2 SAAADI. CDR3 length: 16 residues. CDR3 DNA: TGCGCCAGCAGTGGGGTGCAGGGGTTATCCTACAATGAGCAGTTCTTC. As protein: CASSGVQGLSYNEQFF.

The chain joins TRBV30 to TRBJ2-5, with D unresolved. The DNA end favors TRBJ2-7, so the J call may be wrong. The CDR3 is made up of 13 amino acids. Germline CDR1 reads GTSNPN; CDR2 reads SVGIG (reference sequence). CDR3: CAWREPGSYEQYF. As DNA, the CDR3 is TGTGCCTGGAGAGAACCCGGATCCTACGAGCAGTACTTC.

The CDR3 DNA is TGTGCCAGCAGCCAAGGGGACAGGGAAAGCTCCTACGAGCAGTACTTC. Amino acid sequence: CASSQGDRESSYEQYF. The chain joins TRBV4-2 to TRBJ2-7; TRBD1 aligns across 9 bases. V dropped 1 base and J dropped 0; count of bases not matched to a gene: 4. CDR1 is LGHNA and CDR2 is YNFKEQ in the germline V gene. The length of the CDR3 is 16 residues.

The gene calls are TRBV27 and TRBJ2-7; a weak D match, TRBD1 (5 bases). Germline CDR1 reads MNHEY; CDR2 reads SMNVEV (reference sequence). V was clipped by 5 bases and J by 0 bases, with 11 bases between them. The CDR3 sequence is 14 residues long. The CDR3 loop is CASSPLGASYEQYF. The CDR3 DNA reads TGTGCCAGCAGTCCTCTAGGGGCCTCCTACGAGCAGTACTTC.

The V call is TRBV5-1, the J call TRBJ2-7, with D possibly being TRBD1 (5 bases). Trimming took off 4 bases at V and 3 bases at J, with 17 bases between the two ends. The germline V gene encodes CDR1 SGHRS and CDR2 YFSETQ. The CDR3 length is 15 residues. This CDR3 is CASSVSSGSLYEQYF. The CDR3 DNA reads as TGCGCCAGCAGCGTATCCTCAGGGTCACTCTACGAGCAGTACTTC.

This clone has a single count. This sequence joins TRBV29-1 and TRBJ2-5, with D perhaps matching TRBD1 (6 bases). The CDR3 extends over 11 amino acids. The ends were cut back, 7 bases at V and 4 bases at J, with 10 bases in the middle. CDR1 is SQVTM, CDR2 ANQGSEA, per germline. CDR3 coding DNA: TGCAGCGCAGAGACAGGAGAGACCCAGTACTTC. Encoded protein: CSAETGETQYF.